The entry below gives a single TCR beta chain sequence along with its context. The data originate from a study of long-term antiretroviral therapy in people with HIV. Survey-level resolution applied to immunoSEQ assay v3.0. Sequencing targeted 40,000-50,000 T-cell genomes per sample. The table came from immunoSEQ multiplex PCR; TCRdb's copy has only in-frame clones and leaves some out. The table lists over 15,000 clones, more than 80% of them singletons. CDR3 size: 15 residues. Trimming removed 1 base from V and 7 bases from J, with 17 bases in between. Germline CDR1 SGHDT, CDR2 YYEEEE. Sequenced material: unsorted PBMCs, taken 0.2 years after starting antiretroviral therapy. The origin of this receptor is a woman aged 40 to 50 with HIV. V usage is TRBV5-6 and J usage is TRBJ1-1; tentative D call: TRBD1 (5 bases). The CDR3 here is CASSLSWGEVDEAFF. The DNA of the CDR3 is TGTGCCAGCAGCTTGTCATGGGGGGAGGTGGATGAAGCTTTCTTT.